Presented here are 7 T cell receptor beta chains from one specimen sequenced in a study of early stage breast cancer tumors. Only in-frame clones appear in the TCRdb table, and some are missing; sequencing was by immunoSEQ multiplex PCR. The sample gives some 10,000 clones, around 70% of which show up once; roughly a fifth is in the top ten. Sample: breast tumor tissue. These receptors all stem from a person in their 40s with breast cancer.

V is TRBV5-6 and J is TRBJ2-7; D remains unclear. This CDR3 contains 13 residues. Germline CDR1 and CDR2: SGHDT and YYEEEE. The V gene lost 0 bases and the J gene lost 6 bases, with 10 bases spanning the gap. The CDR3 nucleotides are TGTGCCAGCAGCTTGGGAAGCTTAGGCGAGCAGTACTTC. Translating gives CASSLGSLGEQYF.

CDR3 DNA sequence: TGTGCCAGCAGTTTCTCCGCGGGGGCAGATACGCAGTATTTT. Translation: CASSFSAGADTQYF. The chain links TRBV28 to TRBJ2-3; TRBD2 aligns across 7 bases. The CDR3 runs 14 residues. CDR1 is MDHEN, CDR2 SYDVKM, per germline. V trimming: 3 bases; J trimming: 4 bases; junction bases outside the gene matches: 4.

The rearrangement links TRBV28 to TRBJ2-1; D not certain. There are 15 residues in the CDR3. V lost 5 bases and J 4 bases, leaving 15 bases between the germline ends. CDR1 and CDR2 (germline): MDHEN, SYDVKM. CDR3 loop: CASSPPARSYNEQFF. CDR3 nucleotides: TGTGCCAGCAGTCCCCCGGCCCGGTCTTACAATGAGCAGTTCTTC.

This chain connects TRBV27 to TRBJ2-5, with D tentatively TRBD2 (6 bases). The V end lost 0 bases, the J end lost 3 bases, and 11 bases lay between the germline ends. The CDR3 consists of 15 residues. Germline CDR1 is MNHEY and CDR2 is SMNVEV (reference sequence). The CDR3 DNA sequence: TGTGCCAGCAGTTTATCGGGGCTAGCGAAAGAGACCCAGTACTTC. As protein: CASSLSGLAKETQYF.

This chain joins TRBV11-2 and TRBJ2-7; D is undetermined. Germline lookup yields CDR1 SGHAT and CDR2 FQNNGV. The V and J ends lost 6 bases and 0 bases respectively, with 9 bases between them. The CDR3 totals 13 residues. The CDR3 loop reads CASSRGYSYEQYF. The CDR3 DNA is TGTGCCAGCAGTCGCGGATACTCCTACGAGCAGTACTTC.

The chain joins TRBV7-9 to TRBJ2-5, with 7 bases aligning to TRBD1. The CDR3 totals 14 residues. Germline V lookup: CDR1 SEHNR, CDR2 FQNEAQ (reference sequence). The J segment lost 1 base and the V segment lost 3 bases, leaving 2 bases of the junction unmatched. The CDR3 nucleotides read TGTGCCAGCAGCTTTGCAGGGGGCCAAGAGACCCAGTACTTC. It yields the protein CASSFAGGQETQYF.

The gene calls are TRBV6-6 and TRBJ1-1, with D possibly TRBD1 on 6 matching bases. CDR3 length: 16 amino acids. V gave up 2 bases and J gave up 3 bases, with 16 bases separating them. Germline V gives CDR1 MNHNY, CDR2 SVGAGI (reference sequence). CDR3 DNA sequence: TGTGCCAGCAGTTACCCACAGGGAAGGGAGGACACTGAAGCTTTCTTT. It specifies CASSYPQGREDTEAFF.